This T cell receptor beta chain was recovered during a study of T cell responses to AZD1222 COVID-19 vaccine. Comments on this clone: Its antigen is still unknown.

Notes on the study in general: All repertoire sampling was performed exclusively after the peak T cell response.

The CDR3 extends over 15 amino acids. V lost 5 bases and J lost 4, with 14 bases in between. Looked up from germline, CDR1 is SGHTA and CDR2 is FQGNSA. The repertoire was sequenced with immunoSEQ multiplex PCR; TCRdb's copy has only in-frame clones and lacks some. The table records more than 95,000 clones, 85% to 90% of them present only once. The sequences come from peripheral blood, collected on day 0 of AZD1222 vaccination. This receptor was taken from an adult in good health. The gene calls are TRBV7-2 and TRBJ2-2, with D tentatively TRBD2 (5 bases). CDR3 amino acids: CASSLKGGGTGELFF. In nucleotides, the CDR3 is TGTGCCAGCAGCCTGAAGGGTGGAGGCACCGGGGAGCTGTTTTTT.